The 11 T cell receptor beta chains presented below share a single source sample, sequenced in a study of blood T cells in healthy people across ages. A second PCR of 7 to 11 cycles used a sample-barcoded 5' primer and a J-beta primer mix. TCRdb ran MiXCR on the 5' RACE reads and lists one entry per CDR3 protein. The table shows around 900,000 distinct CDR3 sequences, with roughly 50% occurring only once. Sequenced material: blood. Receptors were obtained from a woman aged 55-69 years in good health.

This chain joins TRBV6-5 and TRBJ2-1; no clear D. Germline V CDR1 and CDR2: MNHEY, SVGAGI. Trimming shortened V by 2 bases and J by 0 bases, and 11 bases separated the two germline ends. This CDR3 contains 16 residues. DNA for the CDR3: TGTGCCAGCAGTTACGGCGTCTTCCTCTCCTACAATGAGCAGTTCTTC. Its protein is CASSYGVFLSYNEQFF.

This clonotype was counted ten times or more. The chain uses TRBV12-3 or TRBV12-4 and TRBJ2-2; unclear D gene. V was pared by 5 bases and J by 6 bases, with 10 bases between. This CDR3 spans 13 amino acids. Here the CDR3 DNA reads TGTGCCAGCAGTACACTAACCGCCGGGGAGCTGTTTTTT. It yields the protein CASSTLTAGELFF.

About this clonotype itself: This may be a read error: a much more frequent sequence differs by one nucleotide. The CDR3, as DNA: TGTGCCAGCAGTTTAAGAGGTCTGTCCAATGAGCAGTTCTTC. This encodes CASSLRGLSNEQFF. The chain links TRBV27 to TRBJ2-1; D is unresolved. V gave up 2 bases and J gave up 6 bases, with 11 bases separating them. The CDR3 runs to 14 residues. Germline lookup yields CDR1 MNHEY and CDR2 SMNVEV (reference sequence).

The genes are TRBV20-1 and TRBJ1-6; 7 nucleotides align to TRBD1. V was clipped by 1 base and J by 0 bases; unmatched bases: 9. Germline lookup yields CDR1 DFQATT and CDR2 SNEGSKA (reference sequence). This CDR3 spans 18 amino acids. The CDR3 sequence: CSARATRQGSSYNSPLHF. CDR3 nucleotides: TGCAGTGCTAGAGCAACGCGACAGGGAAGCTCCTATAATTCACCCCTCCACTTT.

This chain joins TRBV4-1 and TRBJ2-5; D ambiguous. Germline CDR1 and CDR2: MGHRA and YSYEKL. This CDR3 region has 14 residues. Trimming took 1 base from V and 2 from J, leaving 8 bases between them. The CDR3 nucleotides are TGCGCCAGCAGCCAAGGCCCAGCGCAAGAGACCCAGTACTTC. The encoded protein is CASSQGPAQETQYF.

This clonotype was found many times. This chain joins TRBV7-2 and TRBJ2-4; 10 positions agree with TRBD1. CDR1 SGHTA and CDR2 FQGNSA come from the germline V gene. This CDR3 spans 15 amino acids. With 2 bases clipped from V and 4 bases from J, the junction kept 2 bases outside the gene matches. The CDR3 DNA reads TGTGCCAGCAGCTTATCGGACAGGGGGAAAAACATTCAGTACTTC. Translated, it gives CASSLSDRGKNIQYF.

This clonotype was recorded a few times. This chain connects TRBV5-1 to TRBJ2-7, with D hard to call. Germline V gives CDR1 SGHRS, CDR2 YFSETQ. This CDR3 is built from 13 residues. V was cut by 7 bases and J by 1 base, with 12 bases left in between. The CDR3 DNA is TGCGCCAGCCGACTCCCCTCTTCCTACGAGCAGTACTTC. As protein: CASRLPSSYEQYF.

This clonotype has just a few counts. The chain joins TRBV27 to TRBJ2-7; 8 positions match TRBD1. In germline, CDR1 is MNHEY, CDR2 SMNVEV (reference sequence). Trimming removed 4 bases from V and 1 base from J; junction bases left unmatched: 15. This CDR3 is built from 18 residues. This chain's CDR3 is CASSSQVLGQGRSYEQYF. The CDR3 DNA is TGTGCCAGCAGTTCCCAGGTCTTAGGACAGGGAAGGTCCTACGAGCAGTACTTC.

The CDR3 loop reads CASSPGTSGRLDTQYF. DNA of the CDR3: TGTGCCAGCAGCCCGGGGACTAGCGGGAGATTAGATACGCAGTATTTT. The chain is built from TRBV7-2 and TRBJ2-3; 14 bases align to TRBD2. CDR3 size: 16 residues. Unmatched junction bases numbered 6, after V lost 5 bases and J lost 5 bases. Germline loops: CDR1 SGHTA, CDR2 FQGNSA.

This clonotype was seen only a few times. V and J are TRBV7-2 and TRBJ2-4; D call uncertain. Germline V gives CDR1 SGHTA, CDR2 FQGNSA. This CDR3 has 17 amino acids. The germline V and J ends were trimmed by 1 base and 0 bases, with 13 bases remaining between them. The CDR3 is CASSLVVGVLAKNIQYF. CDR3 DNA: TGTGCCAGCAGCTTAGTTGTCGGAGTCCTAGCCAAAAACATTCAGTACTTC.

This sequence joins TRBV7-2 and TRBJ2-1; no reliable D call. Trimming removed 6 bases at V and 2 bases at J, with 14 bases between. The CDR3 is 15 amino acids. Germline CDR1 and CDR2: SGHTA and FQGNSA. CDR3 in amino acids: CASSRLDGTYNEQFF. The CDR3 DNA reads as TGTGCCAGCAGTCGTTTAGACGGCACCTACAATGAGCAGTTCTTC. The full variable domain, completed using reference TRBV7-2 and TRBJ2-1, is GAGVSQSPSNKVTEKGKDVELRCDPISGHTALYWYRQSLGQGLEFLIYFQGNSAPDKSGLPSDRFSAERTGGSVSTLTIQRTQQEDSAVYLCASSRLDGTYNEQFFGPGTRLTVL.